These T cell receptor beta chains were read from a single sample in a study of blood T cell repertoires in COVID-19. Libraries were prepared by immunoSEQ multiplex PCR; TCRdb keeps only in-frame clonotypes and omits some of them. The sample yields some 250,000 clones, approximately 78% seen once. Specimen: peripheral blood. These receptors came from a young woman with acute or convalescent COVID-19. Each CDR3 is given with its conserved first and last residue. The D gene is left open where the match is weak. The size of a clone is reported for some rows only, either as once, few or many, or as a class for expanded clones.

CDR3aa | CDR3nt | d_gene | abundance | len | j_gene | v_gene
CASREISYNSPLHF | TGTGCCAGCCGGGAAATCTCCTATAATTCACCCCTCCACTTT | . | once | 14 | TRBJ1-6 | TRBV28
CASSSLIAGGRYEQYF | TGTGCCAGCAGCTCCCTGATAGCGGGAGGGCGGTACGAGCAGTACTTC | TRBD2 | . | 16 | TRBJ2-7 | TRBV11-2
CASSFGGSGANVLTF | TGTGCCAGCAGTTTTGGCGGGAGCGGGGCCAACGTCCTGACTTTC | TRBD2 | . | 15 | TRBJ2-6 | TRBV6-2/TRBV6-3
CASSWGGPEQYF | TGCGCCAGCAGTTGGGGGGGACCCGAGCAGTACTTC | TRBD2 | . | 12 | TRBJ2-7 | TRBV5-1
CASRLDRDRGEEQYF | TGTGCCTCACGGCTGGATAGGGACAGGGGAGAGGAGCAGTACTTC | TRBD1 | few | 15 | TRBJ2-7 | TRBV5-5
CASSLARTGASYTEAFF | TGTGCCAGCAGCTTAGCCCGGACAGGGGCTTCCTACACTGAAGCTTTCTTT | TRBD1 | . | 17 | TRBJ1-1 | TRBV7-6
CASQQASGSSYNEQFF | TGTGCCAGCCAGCAGGCTAGCGGGAGCTCCTACAATGAGCAGTTCTTC | TRBD2 | . | 16 | TRBJ2-1 | TRBV4-2
CASSRDRDFYEQYF | TGTGCCAGTAGCCGGGACAGGGACTTTTACGAGCAGTACTTC | TRBD1 | . | 14 | TRBJ2-7 | TRBV19
CASSLGTGAQYF | TGTGCCAGCAGTTTAGGGACAGGAGCGCAGTATTTT | TRBD1 | . | 12 | TRBJ2-3 | TRBV12-3/TRBV12-4
CAWSPWAGKGFGGTDTQYF | TGTGCCTGGAGTCCCTGGGCGGGAAAGGGATTTGGGGGCACAGATACGCAGTATTTT | . | . | 19 | TRBJ2-3 | TRBV30
CASSRRGPLHF | TGTGCCAGCAGCCGGCGAGGGCCCCTCCACTTT | . | . | 11 | TRBJ1-6 | TRBV28
CASSLGDWRPYRYNEQFF | TGTGCCAGCAGCTTAGGAGATTGGAGACCCTATAGGTACAATGAGCAGTTCTTC | . | . | 18 | TRBJ2-1 | TRBV7-9
CASSISGAAAPGLAGVGAKNIQYF | TGTGCCAGTAGTATATCCGGGGCAGCCGCCCCGGGACTAGCGGGAGTAGGAGCCAAAAACATTCAGTACTTC | TRBD2 | once | 24 | TRBJ2-4 | TRBV19
CASSLFGSPLHF | TGTGCCAGCTCACTTTTCGGTTCACCCCTCCACTTT | . | few | 12 | TRBJ1-6 | TRBV18
CATSRGGSDYGYTF | TGTGCCACCAGCAGAGGCGGGTCTGACTATGGCTACACCTTC | . | . | 14 | TRBJ1-2 | TRBV15
CASSPLQANTEAFF | TGTGCCAGCAGCCCCCTACAGGCGAACACTGAAGCTTTCTTT | . | . | 14 | TRBJ1-1 | TRBV7-2
CAISKNSDSSDTQYF | TGTGCCATCAGCAAGAATTCCGACAGTTCAGATACGCAGTATTTT | . | . | 15 | TRBJ2-3 | TRBV10-3
CASSNSWRTGLSPYGYTF | TGTGCCAGCAGCAATAGTTGGCGAACAGGCCTCTCTCCCTATGGCTACACCTTC | . | . | 18 | TRBJ1-2 | TRBV21-1
CASSIGLLGGYTF | TGTGCCAGTAGTATTGGGCTTCTGGGCGGCTACACCTTC | . | few | 13 | TRBJ1-2 | TRBV19
CASSQDGGPTEAFF | TGCGCCAGCAGCCAAGACGGGGGACCCACTGAAGCTTTCTTT | . | . | 14 | TRBJ1-1 | TRBV4-3
CASSYSTGTSGRNTGELFF | TGTGCCAGCAGTTACTCAACCGGGACTAGCGGGAGGAACACCGGGGAGCTGTTTTTT | TRBD2 | . | 19 | TRBJ2-2 | TRBV6-2/TRBV6-3
CASSQASVVRAEQYF | TGTGCCAGCAGTCAAGCGTCGGTGGTCCGAGCCGAGCAGTACTTC | . | . | 15 | TRBJ2-7 | TRBV14
CASSYLQARQPQHF | TGTGCCAGCAGTTACTTACAGGCACGACAGCCCCAGCATTTT | . | . | 14 | TRBJ1-5 | TRBV6-6
CASSQSRGAGGYEQYF | TGTGCCAGCAGCCAATCCCGGGGCGCCGGGGGGTACGAGCAGTACTTC | TRBD2 | . | 16 | TRBJ2-7 | TRBV14
CASSFKVSNYFSYEQYF | TGTGCCAGCAGTTTTAAAGTTTCTAACTATTTTTCCTACGAGCAGTACTTC | . | few | 17 | TRBJ2-7 | TRBV27
CAIPGQATGTSGRKAYNEQFF | TGTGCCATCCCGGGACAGGCAACCGGGACTAGCGGGAGAAAGGCCTACAATGAGCAGTTCTTC | TRBD2 | . | 21 | TRBJ2-1 | TRBV3-1/TRBV3-2
CASSPPGQGVPQYF | TGTGCCAGCTCACCTCCCGGACAGGGGGTCCCCCAGTACTTC | TRBD1 | once | 14 | TRBJ2-5 | TRBV18
CASSSQWNTEAFF | TGTGCCAGCAGTTCTCAGTGGAACACTGAAGCTTTCTTT | . | . | 13 | TRBJ1-1 | TRBV12-3/TRBV12-4
CASSLGRGNTEAFF | TGCGCCAGCAGCTTGGGAAGGGGGAACACTGAAGCTTTCTTT | . | . | 14 | TRBJ1-1 | TRBV5-1
CASSLRGAGNTEAFF | TGTGCCAGCAGTTTACGGGGGGCAGGAAACACTGAAGCTTTCTTT | . | . | 15 | TRBJ1-1 | TRBV28
CASSTGTGDYGYTF | TGCGCCAGCAGCACGGGGACAGGGGACTATGGCTACACCTTC | TRBD1 | . | 14 | TRBJ1-2 | TRBV5-1
CASSLRWTANYGYTF | TGTGCCAGCAGCTTGCGGTGGACAGCTAACTATGGCTACACCTTC | . | . | 15 | TRBJ1-2 | TRBV5-6
CASSFGTKSDEQYF | TGTGCCAGCAGTTTCGGGACAAAAAGCGACGAGCAGTACTTC | . | . | 14 | TRBJ2-7 | TRBV6-5
CASTTQGATNYGYTF | TGTGCCAGCACCACGCAGGGTGCTACTAACTATGGCTACACCTTC | . | . | 15 | TRBJ1-2 | TRBV2
CASSYFGTGNQPQHF | TGTGCCAGCAGTTACTTTGGGACAGGCAATCAGCCCCAGCATTTT | TRBD1 | . | 15 | TRBJ1-5 | TRBV6-6
CASTGFTYGYTF | TGTGCCAGCACGGGATTTACCTATGGCTACACCTTC | . | . | 12 | TRBJ1-2 | TRBV6-5
CASSPLGSVGEKLFF | TGTGCCAGCAGCCCCCTAGGGAGCGTAGGTGAAAAACTGTTTTTT | . | . | 15 | TRBJ1-4 | TRBV2